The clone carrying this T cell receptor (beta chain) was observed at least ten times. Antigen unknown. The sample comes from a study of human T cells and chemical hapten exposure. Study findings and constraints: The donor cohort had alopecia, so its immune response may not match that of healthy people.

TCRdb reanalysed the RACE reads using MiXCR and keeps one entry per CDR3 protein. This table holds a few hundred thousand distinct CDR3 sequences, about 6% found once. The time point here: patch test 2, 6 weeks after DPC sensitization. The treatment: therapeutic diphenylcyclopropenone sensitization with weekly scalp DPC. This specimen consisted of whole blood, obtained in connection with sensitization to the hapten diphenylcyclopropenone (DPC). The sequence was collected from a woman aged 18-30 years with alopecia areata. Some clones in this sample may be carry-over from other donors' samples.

The CDR3 protein is CASSQEDRHSPLHF. In nucleotides, the CDR3 is TGCGCCAGCAGCCAAGAGGACCGCCATTCACCCCTCCACTTT. V usage is TRBV4-1 and J usage is TRBJ1-6; D not certain. There are 14 residues in the CDR3. Between the trimmed V and J ends, which lost 0 bases and 8 bases, there was a span of 8 bases. Germline CDR1 MGHRA, CDR2 YSYEKL.